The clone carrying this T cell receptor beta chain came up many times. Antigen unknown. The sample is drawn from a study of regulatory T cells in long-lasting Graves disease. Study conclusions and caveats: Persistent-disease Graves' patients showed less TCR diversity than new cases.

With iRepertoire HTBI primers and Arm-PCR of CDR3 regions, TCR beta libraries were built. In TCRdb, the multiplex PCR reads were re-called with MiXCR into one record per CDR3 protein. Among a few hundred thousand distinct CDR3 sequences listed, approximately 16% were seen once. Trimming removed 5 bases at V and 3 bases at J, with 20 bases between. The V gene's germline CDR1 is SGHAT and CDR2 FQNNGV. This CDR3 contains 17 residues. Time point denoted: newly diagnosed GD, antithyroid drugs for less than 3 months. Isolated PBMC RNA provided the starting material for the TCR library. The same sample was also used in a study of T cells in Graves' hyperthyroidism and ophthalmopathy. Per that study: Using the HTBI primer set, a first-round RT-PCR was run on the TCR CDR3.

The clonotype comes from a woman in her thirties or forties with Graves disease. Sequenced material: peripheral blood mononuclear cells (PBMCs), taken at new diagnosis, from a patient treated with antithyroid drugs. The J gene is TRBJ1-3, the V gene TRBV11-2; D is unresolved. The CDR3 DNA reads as TGTGCCAGCAGCAATGAGTATCTACCTTGGGATGGAAACACCATATATTTT. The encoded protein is CASSNEYLPWDGNTIYF. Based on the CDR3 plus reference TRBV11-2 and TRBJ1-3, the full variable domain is EAGVAQSPRYKIIEKRQSVAFWCNPISGHATLYWYQQILGQGPKLLIQFQNNGVVDDSQLPKDRFSAERLKGVDSTLKIQPAKLEDSAVYLCASSNEYLPWDGNTIYFGEGSWLTVV.